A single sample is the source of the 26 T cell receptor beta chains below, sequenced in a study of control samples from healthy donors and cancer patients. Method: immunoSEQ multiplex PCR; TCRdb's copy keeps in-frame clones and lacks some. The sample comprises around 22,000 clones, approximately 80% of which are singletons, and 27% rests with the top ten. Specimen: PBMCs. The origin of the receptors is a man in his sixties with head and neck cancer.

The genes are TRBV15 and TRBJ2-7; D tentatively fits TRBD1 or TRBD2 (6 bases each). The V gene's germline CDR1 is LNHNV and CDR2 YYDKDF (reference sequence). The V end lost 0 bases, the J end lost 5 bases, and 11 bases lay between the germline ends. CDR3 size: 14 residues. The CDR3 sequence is CATSREGGPDEQYF. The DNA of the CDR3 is TGTGCCACCAGCAGAGAGGGGGGCCCTGACGAGCAGTACTTC.

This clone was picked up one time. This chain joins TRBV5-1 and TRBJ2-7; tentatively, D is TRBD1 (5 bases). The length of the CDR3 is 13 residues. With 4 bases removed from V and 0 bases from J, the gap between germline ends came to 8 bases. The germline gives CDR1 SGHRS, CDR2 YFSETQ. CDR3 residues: CASSTQGSYEQYF. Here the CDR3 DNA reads TGCGCCAGCAGCACCCAGGGCTCCTACGAGCAGTACTTC.

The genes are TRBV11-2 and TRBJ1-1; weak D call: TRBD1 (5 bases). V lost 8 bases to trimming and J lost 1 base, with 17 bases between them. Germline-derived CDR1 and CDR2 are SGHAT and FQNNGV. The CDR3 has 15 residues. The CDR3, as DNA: TGTGCCAGCCGGGATCGAAGGGGCCAGAACACTGAAGCTTTCTTT. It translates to CASRDRRGQNTEAFF.

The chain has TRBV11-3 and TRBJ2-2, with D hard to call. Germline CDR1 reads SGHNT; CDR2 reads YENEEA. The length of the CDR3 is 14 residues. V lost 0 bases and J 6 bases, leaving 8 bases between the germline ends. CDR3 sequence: CASSLDGVSGELFF. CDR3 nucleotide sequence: TGTGCCAGCAGCTTAGATGGGGTCTCCGGGGAGCTGTTTTTT.

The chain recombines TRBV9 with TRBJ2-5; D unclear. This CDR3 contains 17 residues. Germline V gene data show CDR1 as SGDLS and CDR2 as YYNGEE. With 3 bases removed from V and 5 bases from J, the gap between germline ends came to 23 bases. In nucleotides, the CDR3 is TGTGCCAGCAGCGCCAGCCCTGGGGTGAGCTTAAGGGAGACCCAGTACTTC. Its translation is CASSASPGVSLRETQYF.

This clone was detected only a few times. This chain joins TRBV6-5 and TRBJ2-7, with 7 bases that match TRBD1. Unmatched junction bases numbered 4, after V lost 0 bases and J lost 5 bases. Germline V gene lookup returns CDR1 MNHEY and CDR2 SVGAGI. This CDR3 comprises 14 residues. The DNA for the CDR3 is TGTGCCAGCAGTTACTCCGACAGGGCCCACGAGCAGTACTTC. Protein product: CASSYSDRAHEQYF.

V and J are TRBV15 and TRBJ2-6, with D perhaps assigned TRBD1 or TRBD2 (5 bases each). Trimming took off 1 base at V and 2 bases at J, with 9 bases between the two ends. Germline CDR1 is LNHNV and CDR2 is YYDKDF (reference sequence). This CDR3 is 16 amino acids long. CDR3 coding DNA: TGTGCCACCAGCAGAGGTTGGGGACCTGGGGCCAACGTCCTGACTTTC. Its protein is CATSRGWGPGANVLTF.

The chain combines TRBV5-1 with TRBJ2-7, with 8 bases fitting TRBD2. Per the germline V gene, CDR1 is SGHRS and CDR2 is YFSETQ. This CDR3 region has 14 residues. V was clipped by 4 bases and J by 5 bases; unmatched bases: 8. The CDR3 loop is CASSPAREGNEQYF. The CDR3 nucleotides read TGCGCCAGCAGCCCAGCCCGGGAGGGTAACGAGCAGTACTTC. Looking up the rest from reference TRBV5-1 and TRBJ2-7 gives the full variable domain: KAGVTQTPRYLIKTRGQQVTLSCSPISGHRSVSWYQQTPGQGLQFLFEYFSETQRNKGNFPGRFSGRQFSNSRSEMNVSTLELGDSALYLCASSPAREGNEQYFGPGTRLTVT.

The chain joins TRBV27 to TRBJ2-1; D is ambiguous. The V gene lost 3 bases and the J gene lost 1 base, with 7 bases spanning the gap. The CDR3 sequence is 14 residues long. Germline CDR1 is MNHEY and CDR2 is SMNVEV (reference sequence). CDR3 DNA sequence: TGTGCCAGCAGTTTGCTGGAGTCCTACAATGAGCAGTTCTTC. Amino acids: CASSLLESYNEQFF.

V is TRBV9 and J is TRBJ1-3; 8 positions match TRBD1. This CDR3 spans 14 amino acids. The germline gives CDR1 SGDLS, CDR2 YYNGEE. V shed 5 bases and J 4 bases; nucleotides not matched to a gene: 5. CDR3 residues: CASSRQGQGNTIYF. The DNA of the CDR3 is TGTGCCAGCAGTCGACAGGGGCAAGGAAACACCATATATTTT.

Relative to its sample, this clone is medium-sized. CDR3 region: CASSSRLGTEAFF. CDR3 DNA: TGTGCCAGCAGCTCCCGACTTGGCACTGAAGCTTTCTTT. The chain joins TRBV7-6 to TRBJ1-1; no reliable D call. The germline CDR1 and CDR2 sequences are SGHVS and FNYEAQ. Between the trimmed V and J ends, which lost 4 bases and 4 bases, there was a span of 10 bases. This CDR3 spans 13 amino acids. Full variable domain (remainder filled in from reference TRBV7-6 and TRBJ1-1): GAGVSQSPRYKVTKRGQDVALRCDPISGHVSLYWYRQALGQGPEFLTYFNYEAQQDKSGLPNDRFSAERPEGSISTLTIQRTEQRDSAMYRCASSSRLGTEAFFGQGTRLTVV.

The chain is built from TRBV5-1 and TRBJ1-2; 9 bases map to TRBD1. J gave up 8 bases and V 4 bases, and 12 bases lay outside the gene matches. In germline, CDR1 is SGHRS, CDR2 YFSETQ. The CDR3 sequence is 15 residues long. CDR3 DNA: TGCGCCAGCAGCGTACCGGGACAGGGTGGAGGAGGCTACACCTTC. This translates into CASSVPGQGGGGYTF. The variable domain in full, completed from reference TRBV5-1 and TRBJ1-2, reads KAGVTQTPRYLIKTRGQQVTLSCSPISGHRSVSWYQQTPGQGLQFLFEYFSETQRNKGNFPGRFSGRQFSNSRSEMNVSTLELGDSALYLCASSVPGQGGGGYTFGSGTRLTVV.

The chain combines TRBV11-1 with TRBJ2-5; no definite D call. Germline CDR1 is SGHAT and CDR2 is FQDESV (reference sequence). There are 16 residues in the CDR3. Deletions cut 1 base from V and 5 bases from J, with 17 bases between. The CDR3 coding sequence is TGTGCCAGCAGCTTAGGACGGACCCCCGGCCAGGAGACCCAGTACTTC. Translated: CASSLGRTPGQETQYF.

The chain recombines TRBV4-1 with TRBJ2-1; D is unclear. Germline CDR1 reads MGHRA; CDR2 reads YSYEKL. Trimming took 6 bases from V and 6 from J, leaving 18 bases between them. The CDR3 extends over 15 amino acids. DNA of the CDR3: TGCGCCAGCAGTCCTCTGGGCGATAGAACCAATGAGCAGTTCTTC. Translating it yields CASSPLGDRTNEQFF.

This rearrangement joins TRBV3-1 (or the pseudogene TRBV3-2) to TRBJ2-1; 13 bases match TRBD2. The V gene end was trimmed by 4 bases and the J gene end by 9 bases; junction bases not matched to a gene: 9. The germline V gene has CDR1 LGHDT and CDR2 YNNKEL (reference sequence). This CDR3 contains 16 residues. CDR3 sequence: CASSPELAGGAPEQFF. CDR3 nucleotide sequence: TGTGCCAGCAGCCCCGAACTAGCGGGGGGGGCTCCTGAGCAGTTCTTC.

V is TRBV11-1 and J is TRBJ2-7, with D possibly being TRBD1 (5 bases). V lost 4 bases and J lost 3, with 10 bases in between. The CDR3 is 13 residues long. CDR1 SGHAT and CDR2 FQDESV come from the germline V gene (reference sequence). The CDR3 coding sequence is TGTGCCAGCAGCTCCGACAGACGCTACGAGCAGTACTTC. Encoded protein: CASSSDRRYEQYF.

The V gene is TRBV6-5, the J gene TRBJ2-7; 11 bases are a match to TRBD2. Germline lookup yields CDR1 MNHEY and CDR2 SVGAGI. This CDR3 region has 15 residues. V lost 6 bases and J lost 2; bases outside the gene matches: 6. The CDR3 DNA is TGTGCCAGCAGGGGAGGACTAGCGGGCACCTACGAGCAGTACTTC. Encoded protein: CASRGGLAGTYEQYF.

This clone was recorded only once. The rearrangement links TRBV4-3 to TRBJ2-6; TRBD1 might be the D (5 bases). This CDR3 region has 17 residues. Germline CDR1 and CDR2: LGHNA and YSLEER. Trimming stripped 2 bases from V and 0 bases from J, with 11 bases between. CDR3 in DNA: TGCGCCAGCAGCCAAAGCGTCGACAGCTCTGGGGCCAACGTCCTGACTTTC. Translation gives CASSQSVDSSGANVLTF.

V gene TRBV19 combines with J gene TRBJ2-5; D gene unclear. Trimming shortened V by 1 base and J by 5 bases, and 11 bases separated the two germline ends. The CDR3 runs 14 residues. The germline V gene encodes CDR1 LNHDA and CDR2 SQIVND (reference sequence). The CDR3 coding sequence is TGTGCCAGTAGTATAGGCGGAGTAACCGAGACCCAGTACTTC. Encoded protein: CASSIGGVTETQYF.

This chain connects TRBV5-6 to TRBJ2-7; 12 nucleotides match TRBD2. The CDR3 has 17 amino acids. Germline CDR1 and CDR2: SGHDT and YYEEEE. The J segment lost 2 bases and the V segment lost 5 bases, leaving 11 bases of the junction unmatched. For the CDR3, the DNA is TGTGCCAGCAGTTCCGGGACTAGCGGGTCTCGAGCCTACGAGCAGTACTTC. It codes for CASSSGTSGSRAYEQYF.

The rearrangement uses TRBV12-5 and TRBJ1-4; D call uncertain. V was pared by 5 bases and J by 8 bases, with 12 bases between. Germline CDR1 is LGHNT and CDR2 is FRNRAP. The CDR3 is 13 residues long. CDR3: CASGQRNREKLFF. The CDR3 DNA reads TGTGCTAGTGGTCAGCGGAATCGCGAAAAACTGTTTTTT. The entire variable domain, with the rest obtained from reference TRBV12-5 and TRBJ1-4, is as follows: DARVTQTPRHKVTEMGQEVTMRCQPILGHNTVFWYRQTMMQGLELLAYFRNRAPLDDSGMPKDRFSAEMPDATLATLKIQPSEPRDSAVYFCASGQRNREKLFFGSGTQLSVL.

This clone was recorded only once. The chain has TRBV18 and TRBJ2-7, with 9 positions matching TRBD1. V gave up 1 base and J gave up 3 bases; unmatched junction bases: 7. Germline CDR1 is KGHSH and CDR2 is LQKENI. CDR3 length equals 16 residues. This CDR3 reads CASSPRRGTGHYEQYF. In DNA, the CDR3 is TGTGCCAGCTCACCACGACGTGGGACAGGGCACTACGAGCAGTACTTC.

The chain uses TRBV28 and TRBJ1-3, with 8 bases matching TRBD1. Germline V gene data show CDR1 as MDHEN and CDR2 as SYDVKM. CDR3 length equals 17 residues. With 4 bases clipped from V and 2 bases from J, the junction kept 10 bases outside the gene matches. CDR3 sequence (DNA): TGTGCCAGCAGTTCTCTTTCGGACAGGGCGGCTGGAAACACCATATATTTT. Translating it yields CASSSLSDRAAGNTIYF.

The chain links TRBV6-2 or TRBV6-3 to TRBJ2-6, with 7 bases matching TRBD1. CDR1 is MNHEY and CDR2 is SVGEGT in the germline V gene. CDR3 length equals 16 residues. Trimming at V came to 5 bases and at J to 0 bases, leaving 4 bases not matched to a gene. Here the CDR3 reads CASSKQGISGANVLTF. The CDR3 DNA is TGTGCCAGCAGTAAACAGGGGATCTCTGGGGCCAACGTCCTGACTTTC.

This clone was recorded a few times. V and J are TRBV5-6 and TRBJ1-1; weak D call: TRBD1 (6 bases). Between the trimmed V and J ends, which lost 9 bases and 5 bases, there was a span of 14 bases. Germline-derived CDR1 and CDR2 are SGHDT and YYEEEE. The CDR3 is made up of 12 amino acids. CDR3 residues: CATRTDKTEAFF. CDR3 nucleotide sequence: TGTGCCACCAGGACAGATAAAACTGAAGCTTTCTTT. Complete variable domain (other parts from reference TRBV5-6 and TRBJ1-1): DAGVTQSPTHLIKTRGQQVTLRCSPKSGHDTVSWYQQALGQGPQFIFQYYEEEERQRGNFPDRFSGHQFPNYSSELNVNALLLGDSALYLCATRTDKTEAFFGQGTRLTVV.

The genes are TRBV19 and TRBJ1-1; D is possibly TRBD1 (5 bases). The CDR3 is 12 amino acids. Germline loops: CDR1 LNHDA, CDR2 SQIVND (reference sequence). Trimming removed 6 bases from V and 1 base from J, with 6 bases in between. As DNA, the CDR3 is TGTGCCAGTAGAGGGACGAACACTGAAGCTTTCTTT. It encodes CASRGTNTEAFF.